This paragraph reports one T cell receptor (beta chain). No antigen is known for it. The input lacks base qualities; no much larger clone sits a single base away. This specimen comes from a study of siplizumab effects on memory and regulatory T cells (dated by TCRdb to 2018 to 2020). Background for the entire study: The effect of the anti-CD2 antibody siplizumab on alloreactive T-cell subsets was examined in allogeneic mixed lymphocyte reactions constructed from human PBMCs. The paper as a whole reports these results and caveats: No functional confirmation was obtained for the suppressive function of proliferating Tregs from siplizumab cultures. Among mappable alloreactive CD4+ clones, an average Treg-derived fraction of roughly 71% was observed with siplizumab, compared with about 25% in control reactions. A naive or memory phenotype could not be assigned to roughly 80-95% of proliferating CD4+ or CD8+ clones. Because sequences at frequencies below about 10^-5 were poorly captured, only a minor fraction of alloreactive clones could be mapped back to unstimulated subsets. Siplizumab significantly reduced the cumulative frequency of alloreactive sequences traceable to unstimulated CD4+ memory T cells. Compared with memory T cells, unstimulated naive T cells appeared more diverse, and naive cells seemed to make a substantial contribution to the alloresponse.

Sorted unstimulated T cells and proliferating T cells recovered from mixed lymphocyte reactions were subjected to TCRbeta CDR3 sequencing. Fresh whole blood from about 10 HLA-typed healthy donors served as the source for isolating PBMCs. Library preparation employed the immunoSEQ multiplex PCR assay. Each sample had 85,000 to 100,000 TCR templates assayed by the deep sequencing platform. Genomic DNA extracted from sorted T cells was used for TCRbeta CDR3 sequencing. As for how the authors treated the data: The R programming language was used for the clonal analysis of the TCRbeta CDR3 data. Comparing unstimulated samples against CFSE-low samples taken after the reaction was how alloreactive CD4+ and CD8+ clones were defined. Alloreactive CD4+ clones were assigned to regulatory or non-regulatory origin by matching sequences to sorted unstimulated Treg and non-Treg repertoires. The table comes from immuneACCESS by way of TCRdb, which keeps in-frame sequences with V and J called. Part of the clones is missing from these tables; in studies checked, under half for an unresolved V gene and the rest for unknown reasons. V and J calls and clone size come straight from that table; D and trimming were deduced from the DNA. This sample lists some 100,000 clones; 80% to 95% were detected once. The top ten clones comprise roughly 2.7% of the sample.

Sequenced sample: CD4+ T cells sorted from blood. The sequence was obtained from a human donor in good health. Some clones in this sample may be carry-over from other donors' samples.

The DNA reads as follows: TGTGCCAGCAGTTACGGACTACACTACGAGCAGTACTTC. Its amino acids are CASSYGLHYEQYF. The V gene is TRBV6-5 and the J gene is TRBJ2-7; the D gene is possibly TRBD2, with 6 bases matching. Including cysteine and phenylalanine, the CDR3 has 13 amino acids. Just CDR3 DNA is preserved here, 39 bases in frame from base 1. CDR1 MNHEY and CDR2 SVGAGI are derived from the germline V gene. Trimming at the junction amounts to 2 bases on V and 3 bases on J, and the germline ends lie 8 bases apart.